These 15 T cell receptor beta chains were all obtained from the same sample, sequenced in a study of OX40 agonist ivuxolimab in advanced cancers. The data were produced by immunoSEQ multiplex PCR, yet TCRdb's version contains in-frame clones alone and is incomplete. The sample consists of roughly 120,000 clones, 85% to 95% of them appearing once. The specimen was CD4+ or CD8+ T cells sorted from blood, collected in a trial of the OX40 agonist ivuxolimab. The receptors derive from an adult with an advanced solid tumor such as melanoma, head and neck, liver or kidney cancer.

CDR3: CASSLGVYGYTF. CDR3 in DNA: TGTGCCAGCAGCTTAGGGGTCTATGGCTACACCTTC. The chain joins TRBV7-9 to TRBJ1-2, with D unclear. The CDR3 is 12 amino acids. The germline gives CDR1 SEHNR, CDR2 FQNEAQ (reference sequence). The V and J ends lost 1 base and 4 bases respectively, with 4 bases between them.

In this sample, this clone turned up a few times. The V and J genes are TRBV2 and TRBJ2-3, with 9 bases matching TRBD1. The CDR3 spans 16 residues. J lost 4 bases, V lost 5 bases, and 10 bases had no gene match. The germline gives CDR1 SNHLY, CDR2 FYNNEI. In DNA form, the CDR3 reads TGTGCCAGCAGTCCAAGGCGGGACAGGGTATCAGATACGCAGTATTTT. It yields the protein CASSPRRDRVSDTQYF.

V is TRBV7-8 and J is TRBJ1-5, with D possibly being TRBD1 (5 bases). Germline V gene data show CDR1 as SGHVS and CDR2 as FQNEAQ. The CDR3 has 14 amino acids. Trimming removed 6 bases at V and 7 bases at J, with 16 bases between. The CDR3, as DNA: TGTGCCAGCAGTCGAGGCGGGGCAGAACAGCCCCAGCATTTT. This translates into CASSRGGAEQPQHF.

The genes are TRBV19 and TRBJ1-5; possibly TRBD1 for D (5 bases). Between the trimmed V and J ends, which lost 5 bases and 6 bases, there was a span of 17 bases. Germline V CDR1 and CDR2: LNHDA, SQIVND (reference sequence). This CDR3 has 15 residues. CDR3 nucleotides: TGTGCCAGTAGTTCCTTGACAGACTACTTTCAGCCCCAGCATTTT. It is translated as CASSSLTDYFQPQHF.

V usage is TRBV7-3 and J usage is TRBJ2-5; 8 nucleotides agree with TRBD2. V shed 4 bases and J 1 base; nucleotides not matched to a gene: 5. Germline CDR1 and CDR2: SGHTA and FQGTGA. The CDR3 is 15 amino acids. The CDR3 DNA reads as TGTGCCAGCAGCTCGACTAGCGCAGGCCAAGAGACCCAGTACTTC. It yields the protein CASSSTSAGQETQYF.

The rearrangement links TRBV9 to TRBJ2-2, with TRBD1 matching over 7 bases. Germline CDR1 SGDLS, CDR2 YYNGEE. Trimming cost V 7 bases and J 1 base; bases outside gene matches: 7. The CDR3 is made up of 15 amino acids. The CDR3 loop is CASAYRGWNTGELFF. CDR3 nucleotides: TGTGCCAGCGCTTACAGGGGCTGGAACACCGGGGAGCTGTTTTTT.

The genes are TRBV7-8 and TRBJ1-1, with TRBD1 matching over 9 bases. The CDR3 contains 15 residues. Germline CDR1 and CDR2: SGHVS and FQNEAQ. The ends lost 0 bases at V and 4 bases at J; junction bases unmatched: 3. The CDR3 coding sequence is TGTGCCAGCAGCTTAGCGACAGGGGGGCGCACTGAAGCTTTCTTT. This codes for CASSLATGGRTEAFF. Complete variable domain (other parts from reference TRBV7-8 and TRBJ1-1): GAGVSQSPRYKVAKRGQDVALRCDPISGHVSLFWYQQALGQGPEFLTYFQNEAQLDKSGLPSDRFFAERPEGSVSTLKIQRTQQEDSAVYLCASSLATGGRTEAFFGQGTRLTVV.

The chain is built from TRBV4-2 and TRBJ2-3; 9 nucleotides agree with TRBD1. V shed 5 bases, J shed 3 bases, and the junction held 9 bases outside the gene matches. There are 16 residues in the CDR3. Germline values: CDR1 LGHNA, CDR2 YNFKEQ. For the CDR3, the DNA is TGTGCCAGCAGCGTACGACAGGGGGACTTTACAGATACGCAGTATTTT. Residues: CASSVRQGDFTDTQYF.

CDR3: CASWDIMNTEAFF. CDR3 nucleotides: TGTGCCAGTTGGGACATAATGAACACTGAAGCTTTCTTT. The genes are TRBV27 and TRBJ1-1; perhaps TRBD1 as D (6 bases). CDR3 length equals 13 residues. V was cut by 9 bases and J by 0 bases, with 11 bases left in between. Germline V gives CDR1 MNHEY, CDR2 SMNVEV (reference sequence).

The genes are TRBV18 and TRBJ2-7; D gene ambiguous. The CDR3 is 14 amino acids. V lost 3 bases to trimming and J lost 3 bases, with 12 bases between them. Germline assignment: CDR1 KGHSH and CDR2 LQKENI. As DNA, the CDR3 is TGTGCCAGCTCACCCGCTTCGGATTTCTACGAGCAGTACTTC. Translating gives CASSPASDFYEQYF.

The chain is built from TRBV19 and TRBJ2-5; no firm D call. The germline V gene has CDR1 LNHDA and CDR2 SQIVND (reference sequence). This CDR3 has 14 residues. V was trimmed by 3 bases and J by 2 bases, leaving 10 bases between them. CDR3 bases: TGTGCCAGTAGTATTAAGTGGGGTCAAGAGACCCAGTACTTC. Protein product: CASSIKWGQETQYF.

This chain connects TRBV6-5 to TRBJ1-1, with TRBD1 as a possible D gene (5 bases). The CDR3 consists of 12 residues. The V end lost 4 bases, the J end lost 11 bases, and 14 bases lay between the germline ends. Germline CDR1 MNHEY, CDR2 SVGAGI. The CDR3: CASSSPGLSAFF. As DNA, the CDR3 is TGTGCCAGCAGTTCCCCGGGGCTCTCGGCTTTCTTT.

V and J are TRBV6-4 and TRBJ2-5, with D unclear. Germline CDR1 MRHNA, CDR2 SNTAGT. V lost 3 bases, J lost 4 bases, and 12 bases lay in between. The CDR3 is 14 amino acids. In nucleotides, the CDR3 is TGTGCCAGCAGTGAAGGCATTCGCGGAGAGACCCAGTACTTC. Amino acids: CASSEGIRGETQYF.

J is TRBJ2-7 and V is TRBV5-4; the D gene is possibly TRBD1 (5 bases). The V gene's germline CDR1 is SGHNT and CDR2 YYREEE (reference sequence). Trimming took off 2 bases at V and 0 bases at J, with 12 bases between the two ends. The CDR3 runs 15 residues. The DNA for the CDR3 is TGTGCCAGCAGCTTCCAGGGCGGCTACTCCTACGAGCAGTACTTC. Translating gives CASSFQGGYSYEQYF.

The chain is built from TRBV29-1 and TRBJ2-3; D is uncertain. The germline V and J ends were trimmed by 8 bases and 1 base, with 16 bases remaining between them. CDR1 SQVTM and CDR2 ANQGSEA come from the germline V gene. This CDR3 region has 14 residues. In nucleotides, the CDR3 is TGCAGCTTCAGCAGGCCCCCAGGCACAGATACGCAGTATTTT. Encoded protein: CSFSRPPGTDTQYF.